Reported below is one TCR beta chain. Its antigen is not yet known. Per-base qualities were not stored, and no clone one base away is much larger. The library came from the immunoSEQ multiplex PCR assay. For the multiplex PCR, a mixture combining 60 forward primers for TCR Vbeta segments and 13 reverse primers for TCR Jbeta segments was used. The CDR3 region of rearranged TCR beta genes was amplified from genomic DNA with a multiplex PCR assay. Amplified TCR beta libraries were sequenced as 87-base-pair reads on the Illumina HiSeq System. Turning to the authors' computational methods: A later analysis tallied about 77 million unique TCR beta chains across the 550 to 850 repertoires, and 10 million to 11 million of those chains were shared by two or more donors. To remove PCR and sequencing errors, raw reads were error-corrected and collapsed into unique sequences using a nearest-neighbor algorithm that merged closely related sequences. CDR3 sequences were aligned to IMGT reference sequences to assign V, D and J gene segments. For a sequence to be retained, a match of at least six nucleotides was required to both a V gene segment and a J gene segment. Rearrangements were called productive when the CDR3 lacked stop codons and stayed in frame with V and J; all others were non-productive. Following IMGT convention, CDR3 was defined as the stretch from the second conserved V-encoded cysteine up to the conserved J-encoded phenylalanine. The earlier analysis of a few hundred of the donors excluded sequences that lacked an unambiguous match to a single V gene segment. An earlier analysis of approximately 590 of the donors called V segments functional above 56.7% productive rearrangements and segregating when the between-donor standard deviation exceeded 5%. A statistical classification framework was developed to diagnose cytomegalovirus status using the catalog of TCR beta chain sequences. In a later analysis, V and J genes were assigned by comparing TCR nucleotide sequences against IMGT/GENE-DB human TR gene sequences. The TCRdist pipeline was used in a later analysis to assign CDR3 sequences and most-parsimonious VDJ recombination scenarios. In a later analysis, each TCR beta chain was defined by its CDR3 amino acid sequence together with its V-gene family, and reads lacking a unique V-gene family were excluded. In a later analysis, approximately 590 highly shared, low-generation-probability nucleotide sequences were removed to address suspected cross-contamination and a sequencing artifact. A later analysis calculated a clonal expansion index for each public chain from normalized within-repertoire ranks of inferred template counts. A later analysis computed generation probabilities with a VDJ recombination model fitted to out-of-frame rearrangements, and checked the results against IGoR. In a later analysis, TCR-TCR, TCR-HLA and TCR-CMV co-occurrence was scored with hypergeometric tests, and a repertoire-size bias correction was applied to TCR pairs. A later analysis estimated false discovery rates by permuting HLA or CMV assignments 20 times. In a later analysis, co-occurring TCRs were grouped using DBSCAN, with TCRdist sequence similarity added in when clustering inside HLA-allele-positive subsets. Repertoires with fewer than 30,000 or more than 120,000 public chains were left out of co-occurrence clustering, as were about 5 repertoires with anomalous nucleotide sharing. TCRdb stores this immuneACCESS table with in-frame sequences only. Part of the clones is absent; in the studies checked, under half of the shortfall reflects unresolved V genes, and no reason is known for the rest. The V and J calls and clone size were taken over from that table, and D and trimming were inferred from the DNA. The table for this sample lists roughly 150,000 clones; roughly 80% of them were counted only once. The top ten clonotypes cover roughly 3.4% of the sample.

The CDR3, from cysteine to phenylalanine, totals 15 residues. Just the 45-base CDR3 DNA is kept, in frame starting at base 1. Trimming accounts for 4 bases at V and 2 bases at J, while the number of junction bases matched to no gene is 3. Based on the germline V gene, the CDR1 and CDR2 sequences are SGHDT and YYEEEE. The cohort consisted of 666 healthy bone marrow donors. At the time of sampling, all cohort members were nominally healthy, though unrecorded immune exposures were likely present. The donor tested CMV seronegative and was one of the 352 seronegative cohort members. Every donor gave a peripheral blood sample, and the peripheral blood mononuclear cells from that sample were used for TCR beta sequencing. Genomic DNA extraction from the blood cell samples was performed with the Qiagen DNeasy Blood Extraction Kit. The sample originates from a study of cytomegalovirus exposure and HLA in healthy donors (dated by TCRdb to about 2017). Background for the entire study: In an earlier analysis of fewer than 750 of the donors, less than 350 Gb of sequence data and about 110 million unique TCR beta sequences from 150 million to 200 million T cells were reported. An early release that covered about 640 HLA-typed donors contained 300 to 350 gigabases of sequencing data and 80 million or so unique TCR sequences. Of the 398 genotyped donors, 65% to 90% were placed in the genetic ancestry cluster associated with self-reported Caucasian donors. The study was designed to test whether signatures of past pathogen exposure could be identified by cataloging public T cell receptors. Using immunosequencing, the study profiled T cell repertoires from 550 to 750 subjects and related those repertoires to cytomegalovirus serostatus. Along with the roughly 710-subject first cohort, a separate validation cohort of around 110 different subjects was used. The study combined high-throughput TCR immunosequencing, statistical association of individual TCRs with disease status, and machine learning to predict cytomegalovirus infection status. A later analysis re-examined previously published TCR beta repertoires from roughly 650 donors and added high-resolution HLA genotyping to investigate patterns of TCR occurrence. Rather than using new phenotypic data, the later analysis identified candidate immune exposures from TCR beta sequences and from how often those sequences occurred across donors. An earlier analysis of 587 of the donors applied high-throughput TCR beta sequencing to assess whether each TCR beta V gene segment acted as functional or pseudogenic. Donor age, sex, ethnicity and CMV serostatus were compiled together with the repertoire data. In a later genetic analysis, genome-wide SNP genotypes for about 65% of the roughly 670 donors were used, and that subset was treated as a discovery cohort. Every discovery cohort repertoire had been produced on one sequencing platform. HLA typing included class I and class II loci at four-digit resolution. The number of typed donors differed by locus: about 620-630 for A, B, C, DRB1 and DQB1; 500 to 550 for DQA1; approximately 600 for DPA1; and roughly 490 for DPB1. Because of strong linkage in the cohort, five DR-DQ haplotypes were treated as single units for association and clustering. Among some 400 genotyped donors of the cohort, an average of about 240,000 unique TCR beta nucleotide sequences were sequenced per donor, 15% to 20% of them non-productive. What the research found in general, with its limitations: In the study, around 160 TCR beta chains were listed as associated with cytomegalovirus. In both the original and validation cohorts, the classifier was reported to diagnose cytomegalovirus status with high specificity and sensitivity. In a later analysis, HLA-associated TCR beta chains were found to be more clonally expanded and to have lower generation probabilities than equally common non-associated chains. Most TCR sequences were seen in very few donors, while some public TCRs were found in many individuals. When HLA alleles, especially DR and DQ, strongly co-occurred, TCR associations were difficult to assign to individual alleles. According to a later genetic analysis, donors in an Asian-associated ancestry cluster had fewer N-insertions in productive TCRs than the roughly 660-donor mean. In a later analysis, some 18,000 TCR beta sequences were associated with specific HLA alleles at a false discovery rate of 0.05. Because HLA typing was unavailable for some donors at each locus, only the typed subset was used in association tests. In vitro tests confirmed that a few of the cytomegalovirus-associated TCR beta chains recognize cytomegalovirus antigens. V-gene and J-gene trimming of TCR beta chains was associated with a missense DCLRE1C variant in a later genetic analysis, and the association was replicated in an independent cohort. In an earlier analysis of 500 to 650 of the donors, most TCR beta V segments appeared in productive rearrangements about 87% or about 30% of the time, broadly matching IMGT annotations. A cluster of highly shared sequence variants was judged likely to represent a technical artifact of the sequencing pipeline. In a later analysis, the rate of TCR association differed among HLA loci, with DRB1 alleles having the most associated TCRs and HLA-C alleles having the fewest. According to a later analysis, most CMV-associated TCR beta chains appeared to be HLA-restricted, and the HLA associations seemed to be driven largely by CMV exposure. This cohort had only TCR beta chains sequenced, and the lack of alpha or paired-chain data limited which features could be detected. For the cohort, immune exposure information was limited to CMV serostatus. A further reported finding was that TCR beta sequences accurately predicted the HLA-A and HLA-B alleles for most subjects in the first cohort. The earlier analysis of fewer than 750 of the donors excluded over 15 rarely observed V segments, including chromosome 9 orphons, because counts were too low. According to a later analysis, parvovirus B19, influenza, CMV and Epstein-Barr virus appeared linked to several top co-occurrence clusters. Correlated functional status among segregating V segments might be attributable to linkage disequilibrium, but an unknown experimental factor could not be ruled out. Because the 87-base-pair reads could not distinguish some IMGT-functional V segments, including TRBV6-2 and TRBV6-3, those segments were excluded. Roughly uniform sequencing depth across donors was assumed in presence/absence analyses, although this assumption may not hold. The authors suggested that the approach could potentially be extended to other disease states and immunological phenotypes.

Material for sequencing was PBMCs. This TCR was recovered from a male donor in good health and CMV-seronegative. The V and J genes are TRBV5-6 and TRBJ2-7; 13 bases in the junction line up with TRBD2. The CDR3 protein sequence reads: CASSLTSGRAYEQYF. In nucleotides, the sequence is TGTGCCAGCAGCCTAACTAGCGGGAGGGCCTACGAGCAGTACTTC.